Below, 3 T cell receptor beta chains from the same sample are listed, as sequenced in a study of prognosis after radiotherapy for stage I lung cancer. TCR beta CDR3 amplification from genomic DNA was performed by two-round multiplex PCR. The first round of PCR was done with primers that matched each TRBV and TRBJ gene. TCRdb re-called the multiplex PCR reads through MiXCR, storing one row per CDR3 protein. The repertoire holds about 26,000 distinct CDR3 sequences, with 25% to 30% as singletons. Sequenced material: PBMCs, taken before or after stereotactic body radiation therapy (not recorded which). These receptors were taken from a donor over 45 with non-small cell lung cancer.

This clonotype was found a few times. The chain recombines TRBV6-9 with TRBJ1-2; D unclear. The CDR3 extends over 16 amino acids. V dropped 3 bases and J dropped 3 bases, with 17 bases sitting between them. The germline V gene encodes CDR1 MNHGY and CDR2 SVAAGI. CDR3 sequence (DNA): TGTGCCAGCAGTTACGGTAGAAAAAGAATCGACTATGGCTACACCTTC. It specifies CASSYGRKRIDYGYTF.

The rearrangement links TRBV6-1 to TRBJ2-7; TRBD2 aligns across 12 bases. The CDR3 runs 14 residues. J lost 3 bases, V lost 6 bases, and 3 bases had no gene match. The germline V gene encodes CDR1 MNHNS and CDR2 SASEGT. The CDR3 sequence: CASRSLAGGYEQYF. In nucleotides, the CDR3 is TGTGCCAGCAGGTCACTAGCGGGAGGCTACGAGCAGTACTTC.

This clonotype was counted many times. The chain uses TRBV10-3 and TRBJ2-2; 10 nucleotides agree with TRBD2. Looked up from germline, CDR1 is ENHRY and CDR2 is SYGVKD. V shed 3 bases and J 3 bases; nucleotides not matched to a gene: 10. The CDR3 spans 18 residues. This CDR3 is CAISDLGTSVDYTGELFF. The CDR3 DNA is TGTGCCATCAGTGATCTTGGGACTAGCGTCGACTACACCGGGGAGCTGTTTTTT.